The 21 T cell receptor beta chains given below trace back to one sample, sequenced in a study of blood T cell repertoires in COVID-19. Repertoires were generated with immunoSEQ multiplex PCR, while TCRdb's copy carries only in-frame clones and drops some. The table includes 65,000 to 85,000 clones, about 90% detected once. Material for sequencing was peripheral blood. Source of these receptors: a human donor in a cohort sampled during active COVID-19.

The genes are TRBV5-1 and TRBJ1-1; 10 positions match TRBD1. V gave up 3 bases and J gave up 4 bases; unmatched junction bases: 6. The CDR3 is 15 residues long. From germline, CDR1 is SGHRS and CDR2 YFSETQ. CDR3 sequence reads: CASSSGTGALTEAFF. As DNA, the CDR3 is TGCGCCAGCAGCTCCGGGACAGGGGCGCTCACTGAAGCTTTCTTT.

This chain connects TRBV5-1 to TRBJ1-1; 8 bases match TRBD1. CDR3 length equals 13 residues. V lost 4 bases, J lost 3 bases, and 2 bases stayed unmatched. Germline V gene data show CDR1 as SGHRS and CDR2 as YFSETQ. The CDR3 loop is CASSTGGDTEAFF. CDR3 sequence (DNA): TGCGCCAGCAGCACAGGGGGGGACACTGAAGCTTTCTTT. Using reference TRBV5-1 and TRBJ1-1 for the parts outside the CDR3, the full variable domain is KAGVTQTPRYLIKTRGQQVTLSCSPISGHRSVSWYQQTPGQGLQFLFEYFSETQRNKGNFPGRFSGRQFSNSRSEMNVSTLELGDSALYLCASSTGGDTEAFFGQGTRLTVV.

The chain links TRBV5-5 to TRBJ2-3; weak D call: TRBD1 (5 bases). V was clipped by 1 base and J by 5 bases, with 8 bases between them. Germline V gene lookup returns CDR1 SGHKS and CDR2 YYEKEE (reference sequence). CDR3 length: 13 amino acids. CDR3 DNA sequence: TGTGCCAGCAGCTTGAGGGGCCAAGATACGCAGTATTTT. Amino acid sequence: CASSLRGQDTQYF. Complete variable domain (other parts from reference TRBV5-5 and TRBJ2-3): DAGVTQSPTHLIKTRGQQVTLRCSPISGHKSVSWYQQVLGQGPQFIFQYYEKEERGRGNFPDRFSARQFPNYSSELNVNALLLGDSALYLCASSLRGQDTQYFGPGTRLTVL.

The rearrangement joins TRBV30 to TRBJ1-1; D gene unclear. Looked up from germline, CDR1 is GTSNPN and CDR2 is SVGIG (reference sequence). V lost 2 bases and J lost 13, with 14 bases in between. CDR3 length: 11 residues. CDR3 nucleotide sequence: TGTGCCTGGAGTCCCCGCTCCCGGGGTTTCTTT. Its translation is CAWSPRSRGFF.

The gene calls are TRBV5-1 and TRBJ1-1, with D possibly TRBD1 on 6 matching bases. This CDR3 contains 18 residues. The V and J ends lost 0 bases and 4 bases respectively, with 22 bases between them. CDR1 and CDR2 from the germline V gene are SGHRS and YFSETQ. The CDR3 reads CASSLAGSRGMGSTEAFF. In DNA form, the CDR3 reads TGCGCCAGCAGCTTGGCCGGTTCCAGGGGAATGGGTTCCACTGAAGCTTTCTTT. The variable domain in full, with the rest retrieved from reference TRBV5-1 and TRBJ1-1, is KAGVTQTPRYLIKTRGQQVTLSCSPISGHRSVSWYQQTPGQGLQFLFEYFSETQRNKGNFPGRFSGRQFSNSRSEMNVSTLELGDSALYLCASSLAGSRGMGSTEAFFGQGTRLTVV.

The sample holds one count of this clone. Additional DNA sequences in this sample encode the identical CDR3. The genes are TRBV5-4 and TRBJ1-2; 7 bases match TRBD1. Germline CDR1 reads SGHNT; CDR2 reads YYREEE (reference sequence). V was pared by 0 bases and J by 4 bases, with 3 bases of the junction left unmatched. The CDR3 has 14 amino acids. The CDR3 coding sequence is TGTGCCAGCAGCTTGGGACAGGGTCCCTATGGCTACACCTTC. Protein sequence: CASSLGQGPYGYTF.

The chain combines TRBV10-3 with TRBJ1-1, with 8 bases fitting TRBD1. The CDR3 contains 13 residues. V was clipped by 11 bases and J by 4 bases; unmatched bases: 9. CDR1 is ENHRY, CDR2 SYGVKD, per germline. The CDR3 here is CAVQGAWSTEAFF. The CDR3 nucleotides are TGTGCCGTCCAGGGGGCCTGGAGCACTGAAGCTTTCTTT.

This chain's CDR3 is CASSQSGGLGDTQYF. In DNA, the CDR3 is TGTGCCAGCAGCCAGTCGGGGGGCCTGGGAGATACGCAGTATTTT. The chain carries TRBV7-6 and TRBJ2-3; the D gene is possibly TRBD2 (7 bases). Germline values: CDR1 SGHVS, CDR2 FNYEAQ. Between the trimmed V and J ends, which lost 5 bases and 5 bases, there was a span of 17 bases. This CDR3 has 15 amino acids.

The chain recombines TRBV5-1 with TRBJ2-2; D gene uncertain. V lost 6 bases, J lost 1 base, and 16 bases lay in between. The germline V gene has CDR1 SGHRS and CDR2 YFSETQ. The CDR3 covers 16 residues. In nucleotides, the CDR3 is TGCGCCAGCAAGGAGAATACCCGAGTGAACACCGGGGAGCTGTTTTTT. Protein: CASKENTRVNTGELFF.

This rearrangement joins TRBV10-2 to TRBJ1-5, with D hard to call. The CDR3 is made up of 15 amino acids. Germline V gene lookup returns CDR1 WSHSY and CDR2 SAAADI. V lost 0 bases and J lost 7, with 13 bases in between. CDR3 amino acids: CASSESTLAGQPQHF. DNA of the CDR3: TGCGCCAGCAGTGAGTCGACTCTCGCGGGGCAGCCCCAGCATTTT.

The CDR3 DNA reads as TGTGCCAGCAGTGAAGGCAGCGTTCGGGGAGCTTTCTTT. Protein sequence: CASSEGSVRGAFF. The rearrangement links TRBV6-1 to TRBJ1-1; D uncertain. V lost 1 base to trimming and J lost 10 bases, with 13 bases between them. The CDR3 extends over 13 amino acids. Germline V gene sequence: CDR1 MNHNS, CDR2 SASEGT.

V usage is TRBV7-2 and J usage is TRBJ1-3, with 7 bases lining up with TRBD1. Trimming took 0 bases from V and 4 from J; bases not matched to a gene: 12. This CDR3 comprises 18 residues. The germline CDR1 and CDR2 sequences are SGHTA and FQGNSA. The CDR3 nucleotides read TGTGCCAGCAGCTTAGCGCTAGAGGGGGCGACGGCCGGAAACACCATATATTTT. Protein sequence: CASSLALEGATAGNTIYF.

CDR3 in DNA: TGCGCCAGCAGCTTGACGGCGGGAGGGTACAATGAGCAGTTCTTC. Translation gives CASSLTAGGYNEQFF. V usage is TRBV5-1 and J usage is TRBJ2-1; 9 nucleotides align to TRBD2. The V gene end was trimmed by 1 base and the J gene end by 4 bases; junction bases not matched to a gene: 3. Germline CDR1 is SGHRS and CDR2 is YFSETQ. The CDR3 is made up of 15 amino acids.

The chain uses TRBV7-9 and TRBJ1-2; D may be TRBD1 (5 bases). V was pared by 5 bases and J by 0 bases, with 13 bases between. The CDR3 has 15 amino acids. Per the germline V gene, CDR1 is SEHNR and CDR2 is FQNEAQ (reference sequence). CDR3 sequence: CASSLAGDANYGYTF. The CDR3 DNA is TGTGCCAGCAGCCTCGCGGGGGATGCTAACTATGGCTACACCTTC.

The J gene is TRBJ1-2, the V gene TRBV5-5; 10 bases are a match to TRBD1. The CDR3 extends over 15 amino acids. Germline V gives CDR1 SGHKS, CDR2 YYEKEE (reference sequence). The trim removed 0 bases at V and 5 bases at J, leaving 4 bases unmatched. The DNA for the CDR3 is TGTGCCAGCAGCTTGGCCTTGGGACAGGGGTATGGCTACACCTTC. Protein sequence: CASSLALGQGYGYTF.

This chain joins TRBV13 and TRBJ1-2; TRBD1 matches at 7 bases. With V trimmed by 5 bases and J by 8 bases, 8 bases remained unmatched. The CDR3 is made up of 13 amino acids. Germline CDR1 is PRHDT and CDR2 is FYEKMQ (reference sequence). The CDR3 here is CASSGGDRSGYTF. The CDR3 bases are TGTGCCAGCAGCGGTGGGGACAGATCGGGCTACACCTTC.

This clone came up once. This rearrangement joins TRBV18 to TRBJ1-1; D not certain. Germline V gives CDR1 KGHSH, CDR2 LQKENI. Trimming stripped 3 bases from V and 2 bases from J, with 10 bases between. The CDR3 spans 14 residues. The CDR3: CASSPQEVNTEAFF. The CDR3 DNA follows: TGTGCCAGCTCACCGCAGGAGGTTAACACTGAAGCTTTCTTT.

V and J are TRBV27 and TRBJ2-7; TRBD1 aligns across 8 bases. This CDR3 is built from 11 residues. The germline V gene encodes CDR1 MNHEY and CDR2 SMNVEV (reference sequence). Trimming cost V 6 bases and J 6 bases; bases outside gene matches: 1. The CDR3 bases are TGTGCCAGCAGGACAGGGGCCGAGCAGTACTTC. It translates to CASRTGAEQYF.

J is TRBJ2-1 and V is TRBV5-1; D remains unclear. CDR1 is SGHRS and CDR2 is YFSETQ in the germline V gene. This CDR3 has 15 residues. Trimming took off 0 bases at V and 3 bases at J, with 10 bases between the two ends. The CDR3 region has the DNA TGCGCCAGCAGCTTGGTCCAGCGTGACTACAATGAGCAGTTCTTC. Translating it yields CASSLVQRDYNEQFF.

The chain couples TRBV29-1 to TRBJ2-7, with D perhaps matching TRBD2 (6 bases). The CDR3 sequence is 16 residues long. Trimming removed 1 base from V and 1 base from J, with 17 bases in between. The germline V gene has CDR1 SQVTM and CDR2 ANQGSEA. CDR3 sequence reads: CSVEVGARGGSYEQYF. The CDR3 bases are TGCAGCGTTGAAGTCGGGGCTAGGGGAGGATCCTACGAGCAGTACTTC.

This clone was picked up a small number of times. V and J are TRBV19 and TRBJ1-5; D is perhaps TRBD1 (6 bases). The CDR3 extends over 13 amino acids. The germline CDR1 and CDR2 sequences are LNHDA and SQIVND (reference sequence). V lost 5 bases to trimming and J lost 7 bases, with 12 bases between them. The chain's CDR3 is CASSLNRAQPQHF. CDR3 DNA sequence: TGTGCCAGTAGTCTGAACAGGGCACAGCCCCAGCATTTT.